What follows is one TCR beta chain and its context. One end of the junction varies from germline; a read error may be responsible. This CDR3 has 12 residues. Looked up from germline, CDR1 is SGHTS and CDR2 is YDEGEE. This sample stems from a study of T-cell reconstitution after alpha-beta-depleted transplantation in children. Researchers prepared the TCRbeta library using unique molecular identifiers, the study reports. TCRdb analysed the PCR reads with MiXCR anew, one entry per CDR3 protein. This sample has 150,000 to 200,000 distinct CDR3 sequences, with 6.5% to 7.5% found just once. This sequence was found in a human donor who donated a stem cell graft to a child with Wiskott-Aldrich syndrome. The chain combines TRBV5-8 with TRBJ2-1, with D maybe TRBD1 (5 bases). This specimen consisted of PBMCs from the stem cell graft donor, obtained from the stem cell graft. Here the CDR3 DNA reads TGTGCCATCAGCCCCAGACAGACCGAGCAGTTCTTC. This translates into CAISPRQTEQFF.